This is a list of T cell receptor beta chains from one sample in a study of cytomegalovirus exposure and HLA in healthy donors. The assay was immunoSEQ multiplex PCR, and TCRdb's table has in-frame clones only and misses some. The top ten hold 5% to 6% of the sample, which has some 120,000 clones, around 8.5% seen once. Specimen: PBMCs. The receptors derive from a man aged 35 to 55 in good health and CMV-seronegative. Each CDR3 is given with its conserved first and last residue. D genes are given only for firm matches. Where a row states a size, it is once, few, many or the class of an expanded clone; other rows omit it.

D | J | V | size | CDR3 | DNA
- | TRBJ1-3 | TRBV12-5 | few | CASGLGWGNSGNTIYF | TGTGCTAGTGGTTTGGGGTGGGGCAACTCTGGAAACACCATATATTTT
- | TRBJ2-7 | TRBV9 | - | CASSVDISYEQYF | TGTGCCAGCAGCGTTGACATTTCCTACGAGCAGTACTTC
- | TRBJ2-6 | TRBV5-4 | - | CASSAGSGANVLTF | TGTGCCAGCAGTGCAGGGTCTGGGGCCAACGTCCTGACTTTC
- | TRBJ1-2 | TRBV5-6 | - | CASSLGGYGYTF | TGTGCCAGCAGCTTGGGCGGCTATGGCTACACCTTC
- | TRBJ2-3 | TRBV11-3 | few | CASSLRGTDTQYF | TGTGCCAGCAGCTTAAGAGGCACAGATACGCAGTATTTT
TRBD1 | TRBJ2-1 | TRBV5-1 | - | CASSSLDRANEQFF | TGCGCCAGCAGCTCACTAGACAGGGCCAATGAGCAGTTCTTC
TRBD2 | TRBJ2-3 | TRBV29-1 | few | CSVGERGGVADTQYF | TGCAGCGTTGGGGAGCGGGGGGGGGTCGCAGATACGCAGTATTTT
- | TRBJ1-5 | TRBV7-9 | few | CASRRGQDQPQHF | TGTGCCAGCAGGCGGGGGCAAGATCAGCCCCAGCATTTT
- | TRBJ1-3 | TRBV19 | few | CASSIGLRNSGNTIYF | TGTGCCAGTAGTATAGGGCTGCGGAACTCTGGAAACACCATATATTTT
TRBD2 | TRBJ2-3 | TRBV25-1 | - | CASRETSGGASDTQYF | TGTGCCAGCAGGGAGACTAGCGGGGGGGCGTCAGATACGCAGTATTTT
- | TRBJ1-2 | TRBV5-1 | few | CASSLAAQVYGYTF | TGCGCCAGCAGCTTGGCCGCGCAGGTTTATGGCTACACCTTC
TRBD1 | TRBJ2-7 | TRBV7-9 | few | CASSSRTGTGEQYF | TGTGCCAGCAGCTCAAGGACAGGGACGGGCGAGCAGTACTTC
TRBD1 | TRBJ1-4 | TRBV4-1 | few | CASSQVLTGDGEKLFF | TGCGCCAGCAGCCAAGTTCTTACAGGGGACGGTGAAAAACTGTTTTTT
TRBD2 | TRBJ2-1 | TRBV27 | few | CASSLSGGFYNEQFF | TGTGCCAGCAGTTTAAGCGGGGGGTTCTACAATGAGCAGTTCTTC
- | TRBJ2-4 | TRBV7-2 | - | CASSLGGAYIQYF | TGTGCCAGCAGCTTGGGGGGAGCCTACATTCAGTACTTC
TRBD1 | TRBJ2-7 | TRBV19 | - | CASNTRDRGTYEQYF | TGTGCCAGTAATACCCGGGACAGGGGGACCTACGAGCAGTACTTC
- | TRBJ1-2 | TRBV7-8 | few | CASSLVKGAYGYTF | TGTGCCAGCAGCTTAGTAAAAGGGGCCTATGGCTACACCTTC
TRBD2 | TRBJ2-1 | TRBV5-4 | few | CASSLVASGGARNEQFF | TGTGCCAGCAGCTTGGTAGCTAGCGGGGGGGCAAGGAATGAGCAGTTCTTC
TRBD2 | TRBJ2-1 | TRBV27 | few | CASSLIAGGYNEQFF | TGTGCCAGCAGTTTAATAGCGGGGGGGTACAATGAGCAGTTCTTC
TRBD2 | TRBJ2-1 | TRBV29-1 | few | CSVAGTSGGAYNEQFF | TGCAGCGTTGCCGGGACTAGCGGGGGGGCCTACAATGAGCAGTTCTTC
- | TRBJ2-1 | TRBV7-2 | few | CASKGNNEQFF | TGTGCCAGCAAGGGGAACAATGAGCAGTTCTTC
TRBD1 | TRBJ1-4 | TRBV4-1 | many | CASRDRALNEKLFF | TGCGCCAGCAGGGACAGGGCCCTCAATGAAAAACTGTTTTTT
- | TRBJ2-2 | TRBV4-2 | - | CASSHPERAVNTGELFF | TGTGCCAGCAGCCATCCGGAGCGAGCGGTGAACACCGGGGAGCTGTTTTTT
TRBD1 | TRBJ1-1 | TRBV7-9 | few | CASRQRLQGDGNTEAFF | TGTGCCAGCAGACAACGGTTACAGGGGGACGGAAACACTGAAGCTTTCTTT
TRBD1 | TRBJ1-2 | TRBV19 | - | CASSPLPGTDTNYGYTF | TGTGCCAGTAGCCCCCTACCCGGGACAGATACCAACTATGGCTACACCTTC
TRBD2 | TRBJ2-1 | TRBV29-1 | few | CSVIGLAGGLFYNEQFF | TGCAGCGTTATTGGACTAGCGGGGGGCTTATTCTACAATGAGCAGTTCTTC
- | TRBJ2-6 | TRBV19 | - | CASSPGDSGANVLTF | TGTGCCAGTAGCCCGGGGGACTCTGGGGCCAACGTCCTGACTTTC
TRBD1 | TRBJ2-5 | TRBV9 | - | CASSEEVGTGPQEAQYF | TGTGCCAGCAGCGAGGAGGTGGGGACAGGCCCCCAAGAGGCCCAGTACTTC
- | TRBJ2-4 | TRBV30 | few | CAWDRGAKNIQYF | TGTGCCTGGGACCGGGGAGCCAAAAACATTCAGTACTTC
- | TRBJ2-6 | TRBV9 | few | CASSLEGRGVSGANVLTF | TGTGCCAGCAGCCTAGAGGGAAGGGGCGTTTCTGGGGCCAACGTCCTGACTTTC
- | TRBJ2-3 | TRBV4-3 | few | CASSQNGQGAGDTQYF | TGCGCCAGCAGCCAAAACGGCCAAGGGGCGGGGGATACGCAGTATTTT
- | TRBJ1-1 | TRBV7-2 | - | CASSLVPGNTEAFF | TGTGCCAGCAGCTTAGTACCAGGGAACACTGAAGCTTTCTTT
- | TRBJ1-2 | TRBV6-1 | few | CASRTVNYGYTF | TGTGCCAGCAGGACAGTCAACTATGGCTACACCTTC
- | TRBJ1-3 | TRBV4-2 | - | CASSPGGTLRSGNTIYF | TGTGCCAGCAGCCCCGGGGGGACACTTCGCTCTGGAAACACCATATATTTT
- | TRBJ1-6 | TRBV30 | - | CAWSTQRSSSYNSPLHF | TGTGCCTGGAGTACCCAACGTAGTAGCTCCTATAATTCACCCCTCCACTTT
- | TRBJ1-1 | TRBV7-2 | - | CASSLVTETEAFF | TGTGCCAGCAGCTTAGTAACTGAGACTGAAGCTTTCTTT
- | TRBJ1-5 | TRBV28 | few | CASSLRQGLFQPQHF | TGTGCCAGCAGTTTAAGGCAGGGGTTATTTCAGCCCCAGCATTTT
TRBD1 | TRBJ2-5 | TRBV6-1 | - | CASSDNRGTQETQYF | TGTGCCAGCAGTGATAACAGGGGAACCCAAGAGACCCAGTACTTC
- | TRBJ2-3 | TRBV5-1 | few | CASSKSGYTDTQYF | TGCGCCAGCAGTAAGAGCGGTTACACAGATACGCAGTATTTT
- | TRBJ1-6 | TRBV28 | few | CASTLRVQVNSPLHF | TGTGCCAGCACCTTGCGGGTTCAAGTTAATTCACCCCTCCACTTT
TRBD1 | TRBJ1-5 | TRBV6-5 | few | CASSQTGGYQPQHF | TGTGCCAGCAGCCAGACAGGGGGCTATCAGCCCCAGCATTTT
- | TRBJ2-1 | TRBV14 | - | CASSQAGYPSVLHGQFF | TGTGCCAGCAGCCAAGCAGGGTACCCATCCGTTCTTCATGGGCAGTTCTTC
TRBD1 | TRBJ1-2 | TRBV6-6 | - | CASSMDRAGGYTF | TGTGCCAGCAGTATGGACAGGGCGGGGGGCTACACCTTC